Sequencing of this TCR beta chain was carried out in a study of blood T cell repertoires in COVID-19. The assay was immunoSEQ multiplex PCR, and TCRdb's table has in-frame clones only and misses some. The table includes roughly 190,000 clones, roughly 90% detected once. J gave up 3 bases and V 1 base, and 19 bases lay outside the gene matches. The CDR3 is 20 amino acids. Germline lookup yields CDR1 LGHDT and CDR2 YNNKEL (reference sequence). The receptor was isolated from a man in his fifties or sixties with acute or convalescent COVID-19. This chain connects TRBV3-1 (or the pseudogene TRBV3-2) to TRBJ2-3; TRBD2 aligns across 7 bases. The sample was peripheral blood. The CDR3 nucleotides are TGTGCCAGCAGCCAAGGGGTCGTGGGAGGGGCAGGCGGGAGAACAGATACGCAGTATTTT. Its translation: CASSQGVVGGAGGRTDTQYF.